This T cell receptor beta chain originates from a study of siplizumab effects on memory and regulatory T cells. Per germline, CDR1 SGHRS and CDR2 YFSETQ. V gave up 2 bases and J gave up 5 bases; unmatched junction bases: 1. CDR3 size: 13 residues. Per-sample assaying covered 95,000 to 100,000 TCR templates. Assay used: immunoSEQ multiplex PCR; TCRdb lists only in-frame clones, some missing. This sample has roughly 56,000 clones; 90% to 95% occur once, and the top ten carry about two fifths. In regard to this clone: The antigen is unknown.

Study-wide results and caveats: The study did not confirm that proliferating Tregs from siplizumab cultures were suppressive. Naive T cells appeared more diverse than memory cells and seemed to be major alloresponse contributors. Unstimulated subsets contained matches for only a minor fraction of alloreactive clones.

The TCR comes from a human donor in good health. The sample comprised CD8+ T cells sorted from blood. This sequence joins TRBV5-1 and TRBJ2-1; 7 bases map to TRBD2. CDR3 DNA: TGCGCCAGCAGCTTAGCGGGAAACAATGAGCAGTTCTTC. Translation gives CASSLAGNNEQFF.